The rows below give T cell receptor beta chains drawn from one sample of a study of shared clonotypes between healthy human individuals. Sequenced by immunoSEQ multiplex PCR; TCRdb stores in-frame clones only, minus some. This sample has 2 million to 3 million clones, with more than 80% found just once. The material sequenced was naive CD4+ T cells sorted from blood. Every receptor here comes from a man younger than 35 in good health. Each CDR3 is given with its conserved first and last residue. A D gene is named only where the DNA matches it firmly. Clone sizes are given selectively: once, few, many, or a class where the clone is expanded.

abundance: .; j_gene: TRBJ2-6; d_gene: .; v_gene: TRBV9; CDR3aa: CASSVGVGANVLTF; CDR3nt: TGTGCCAGCAGCGTAGGGGTGGGGGCCAACGTCCTGACTTTC
abundance: .; j_gene: TRBJ2-7; d_gene: .; v_gene: TRBV28; CDR3aa: CASSPWSGEQYF; CDR3nt: TGTGCCAGCAGCCCCTGGTCGGGAGAGCAGTACTTC
abundance: once; j_gene: TRBJ2-7; d_gene: TRBD2; v_gene: TRBV10-3; CDR3aa: CAISPSGGAIYEQYF; CDR3nt: TGTGCCATCAGTCCCTCGGGGGGAGCCATCTACGAGCAGTACTTC
abundance: .; j_gene: TRBJ1-3; d_gene: .; v_gene: TRBV15; CDR3aa: CATSSTSEGTIYF; CDR3nt: .
abundance: .; j_gene: TRBJ1-1; d_gene: .; v_gene: TRBV6-1; CDR3aa: CASSEKVGGTEAFF; CDR3nt: TGTGCCAGCAGTGAAAAGGTGGGGGGCACTGAAGCTTTCTTT
abundance: few; j_gene: TRBJ1-5; d_gene: .; v_gene: TRBV18; CDR3aa: CASSPGQSNQPQHF; CDR3nt: TGTGCCAGCTCACCGGGACAAAGCAATCAGCCCCAGCATTTT
abundance: .; j_gene: TRBJ2-7; d_gene: .; v_gene: TRBV5-6; CDR3aa: CASSPAGREYEQYF; CDR3nt: TGTGCCAGCAGCCCGGCAGGCAGGGAATACGAGCAGTACTTC
abundance: .; j_gene: TRBJ2-2; d_gene: TRBD1; v_gene: TRBV19; CDR3aa: CASSIDLRGQAPTGELFF; CDR3nt: TGTGCCAGTAGTATAGATCTCCGGGGACAGGCCCCGACCGGGGAGCTGTTTTTT
abundance: .; j_gene: TRBJ2-7; d_gene: TRBD2; v_gene: TRBV25-1; CDR3aa: CASSGAGGIEQYF; CDR3nt: TGTGCCAGCAGTGGAGCGGGAGGAATCGAGCAGTACTTC
abundance: .; j_gene: TRBJ2-3; d_gene: .; v_gene: TRBV18; CDR3aa: CASSPGGDTQYF; CDR3nt: TGTGCCAGCTCACCGGGGGGAGATACGCAGTATTTT
abundance: .; j_gene: TRBJ2-1; d_gene: TRBD2; v_gene: TRBV2; CDR3aa: CASTGTSGRSEQFF; CDR3nt: TGTGCCAGCACCGGGACTAGCGGGAGGTCAGAGCAGTTCTTC
abundance: .; j_gene: TRBJ1-4; d_gene: TRBD1; v_gene: TRBV30; CDR3aa: CAWSEGADEKLFF; CDR3nt: TGTGCCTGGAGTGAGGGGGCGGATGAAAAACTGTTTTTT
abundance: .; j_gene: TRBJ2-2; d_gene: TRBD1; v_gene: TRBV7-2; CDR3aa: CASSGTGGSNTGELFF; CDR3nt: TGTGCCAGCAGCGGGACAGGGGGATCGAACACCGGGGAGCTGTTTTTT
abundance: .; j_gene: TRBJ2-7; d_gene: TRBD1; v_gene: TRBV7-2; CDR3aa: CASRKDVTGGEQYF; CDR3nt: TGTGCCAGCAGGAAAGACGTGACAGGGGGCGAGCAGTACTTC
abundance: .; j_gene: TRBJ2-7; d_gene: .; v_gene: TRBV5-6; CDR3aa: CASSYRGSREQYF; CDR3nt: TGTGCCAGCAGCTACCGTGGCTCACGCGAGCAGTACTTC
abundance: .; j_gene: TRBJ2-5; d_gene: .; v_gene: TRBV5-1; CDR3aa: CASSLPSGETQYF; CDR3nt: TGCGCCAGCAGCTTGCCCAGTGGAGAGACCCAGTACTTC
abundance: few; j_gene: TRBJ1-6; d_gene: TRBD1; v_gene: TRBV4-1; CDR3aa: CASSQPGQAINSPLHF; CDR3nt: TGCGCCAGCAGCCAGCCGGGACAGGCGATTAATTCACCCCTCCACTTT
abundance: .; j_gene: TRBJ1-3; d_gene: .; v_gene: TRBV5-8; CDR3aa: CASSLAKTNSGNTIYF; CDR3nt: TGTGCCAGCAGCTTGGCCAAGACGAACTCTGGAAACACCATATATTTT
abundance: .; j_gene: TRBJ2-7; d_gene: TRBD2; v_gene: TRBV7-2; CDR3aa: CASSFRLGGLAGAAYEQYF; CDR3nt: TGTGCCAGCAGCTTTAGATTGGGGGGACTAGCGGGAGCGGCGTACGAGCAGTACTTC
abundance: few; j_gene: TRBJ2-3; d_gene: .; v_gene: TRBV11-3; CDR3aa: CASSLGGADTQYF; CDR3nt: TGTGCCAGCAGCTTAGGGGGGGCAGATACGCAGTATTTT
abundance: .; j_gene: TRBJ2-1; d_gene: .; v_gene: TRBV15; CDR3aa: CATSRDADPSYNEQFF; CDR3nt: TGTGCCACCAGCAGAGATGCGGATCCTTCCTACAATGAGCAGTTCTTC
abundance: .; j_gene: TRBJ2-2; d_gene: .; v_gene: TRBV7-7; CDR3aa: CASSLAGTYNTGELFF; CDR3nt: TGTGCTAGCAGTCTCGCCGGGACTTATAACACCGGGGAGCTGTTTTTT
abundance: .; j_gene: TRBJ2-2; d_gene: .; v_gene: TRBV11-1; CDR3aa: CASSLVGELFF; CDR3nt: TGTGCCAGCAGCCTCGTCGGGGAGCTGTTTTTT
abundance: .; j_gene: TRBJ1-3; d_gene: .; v_gene: TRBV25-1; CDR3aa: CASSKDPSPGNTIYF; CDR3nt: TGTGCCAGCAGTAAAGACCCGTCCCCTGGAAACACCATATATTTT
abundance: .; j_gene: TRBJ1-1; d_gene: .; v_gene: TRBV9; CDR3aa: CASSVSPTDEAFF; CDR3nt: TGTGCCAGCAGCGTATCCCCGACAGATGAAGCTTTCTTT
abundance: .; j_gene: TRBJ1-1; d_gene: TRBD1; v_gene: TRBV7-8; CDR3aa: CASSPKPGGFTEAFF; CDR3nt: TGTGCCAGCAGCCCGAAACCAGGGGGGTTCACTGAAGCTTTCTTT
abundance: .; j_gene: TRBJ1-5; d_gene: .; v_gene: TRBV5-8; CDR3aa: CASSLGEQPQHF; CDR3nt: TGTGCCAGCAGCTTGGGGGAGCAGCCCCAGCATTTT
abundance: .; j_gene: TRBJ1-2; d_gene: .; v_gene: TRBV28; CDR3aa: CASSLYAGRGYTF; CDR3nt: TGTGCCAGCAGTTTATATGCAGGCAGGGGCTACACCTTC
abundance: .; j_gene: TRBJ2-2; d_gene: TRBD1; v_gene: TRBV11-2; CDR3aa: CASSLTGISGELFF; CDR3nt: TGTGCCAGCAGCTTGACAGGGATCTCCGGGGAGCTGTTTTTT
abundance: .; j_gene: TRBJ1-5; d_gene: .; v_gene: TRBV27; CDR3aa: CASSPRQTNQPQHF; CDR3nt: TGTGCCAGCAGTCCTCGACAGACGAATCAGCCCCAGCATTTT
abundance: .; j_gene: TRBJ2-2; d_gene: .; v_gene: TRBV6-6; CDR3aa: CASSFGGGRAGELFF; CDR3nt: TGTGCCAGCAGTTTCGGGGGAGGCCGGGCCGGGGAGCTGTTTTTT
abundance: .; j_gene: TRBJ2-7; d_gene: TRBD1; v_gene: TRBV11-3; CDR3aa: CASSSGQGAAVDEQYF; CDR3nt: TGTGCCAGCAGCTCCGGACAGGGGGCAGCTGTGGACGAGCAGTACTTC
abundance: .; j_gene: TRBJ2-7; d_gene: .; v_gene: TRBV5-6; CDR3aa: CASSPGHLYEQYF; CDR3nt: TGTGCCAGCAGCCCGGGACATCTATACGAGCAGTACTTC
abundance: .; j_gene: TRBJ2-7; d_gene: TRBD2; v_gene: TRBV6-5; CDR3aa: CASSYSSGGTYEQYF; CDR3nt: TGTGCCAGCAGTTACTCGAGCGGGGGGACCTACGAGCAGTACTTC
abundance: .; j_gene: TRBJ2-5; d_gene: .; v_gene: TRBV28; CDR3aa: CASTGFQETQYF; CDR3nt: TGTGCCAGCACAGGATTCCAAGAGACCCAGTACTTC
abundance: .; j_gene: TRBJ1-4; d_gene: .; v_gene: TRBV6-6; CDR3aa: CASSMGSLSTNEKLFF; CDR3nt: TGTGCCAGCAGTATGGGCTCCTTATCAACTAATGAAAAACTGTTTTTT
abundance: .; j_gene: TRBJ1-4; d_gene: .; v_gene: TRBV9; CDR3aa: CASSVGGEGVEKLFF; CDR3nt: TGTGCCAGCAGCGTAGGAGGGGAAGGGGTAGAAAAACTGTTTTTT
abundance: .; j_gene: TRBJ2-7; d_gene: .; v_gene: TRBV10-3; CDR3aa: CAIRSGSYYEQYF; CDR3nt: TGTGCCATCAGATCCGGGAGTTACTACGAGCAGTACTTC
abundance: .; j_gene: TRBJ2-1; d_gene: .; v_gene: TRBV7-2; CDR3aa: CASSLGASSYNEQFF; CDR3nt: TGTGCCAGCAGCTTAGGGGCTAGCTCCTACAATGAGCAGTTCTTC
abundance: .; j_gene: TRBJ2-7; d_gene: TRBD1; v_gene: TRBV5-1; CDR3aa: CASSPYRGYEQYF; CDR3nt: TGCGCCAGCAGCCCTTACAGGGGCTACGAGCAGTACTTC
abundance: .; j_gene: TRBJ2-7; d_gene: .; v_gene: TRBV11-3; CDR3aa: CASSLVPNYEQYF; CDR3nt: TGTGCCAGCAGCTTAGTACCCAACTACGAGCAGTACTTC
abundance: .; j_gene: TRBJ1-2; d_gene: .; v_gene: TRBV10-2; CDR3aa: CASSELGVEYGYTF; CDR3nt: TGCGCCAGCAGTGAGCTCGGGGTTGAGTATGGCTACACCTTC
abundance: .; j_gene: TRBJ2-1; d_gene: TRBD2; v_gene: TRBV7-4; CDR3aa: CASSPELAGGRPEQFF; CDR3nt: TGTGCCAGCAGCCCCGAGCTAGCGGGGGGCCGACCTGAGCAGTTCTTC
abundance: .; j_gene: TRBJ2-7; d_gene: TRBD2; v_gene: TRBV7-2; CDR3aa: CASSLVGSGVSYEQYF; CDR3nt: TGTGCCAGCAGCTTAGTGGGTAGCGGGGTTTCCTACGAGCAGTACTTC
abundance: .; j_gene: TRBJ1-1; d_gene: .; v_gene: TRBV19; CDR3aa: CASNREPNTEAFF; CDR3nt: TGTGCCAGTAATAGGGAGCCGAACACTGAAGCTTTCTTT
abundance: .; j_gene: TRBJ2-7; d_gene: TRBD2; v_gene: TRBV4-3; CDR3aa: CASSQRSGGLEQYF; CDR3nt: TGCGCCAGCAGCCAACGGTCGGGGGGTTTGGAGCAGTACTTC
abundance: .; j_gene: TRBJ2-4; d_gene: TRBD2; v_gene: TRBV23-1; CDR3aa: CASLGGATKNIQYF; CDR3nt: TGCGCCAGCCTCGGGGGGGCGACCAAAAACATTCAGTACTTC
abundance: once; j_gene: TRBJ2-7; d_gene: TRBD2; v_gene: TRBV19; CDR3aa: CASRRTSGDYEQYF; CDR3nt: TGTGCCAGTAGACGGACTAGCGGGGACTACGAGCAGTACTTC
abundance: .; j_gene: TRBJ2-3; d_gene: TRBD2; v_gene: TRBV19; CDR3aa: CASSIGTSGSARNTQYF; CDR3nt: TGTGCCAGTAGTATAGGTACAAGCGGGAGTGCTCGAAATACGCAGTATTTT
abundance: .; j_gene: TRBJ1-1; d_gene: .; v_gene: TRBV29-1; CDR3aa: CSVDAEPVNTEAFF; CDR3nt: TGCAGCGTTGATGCCGAACCAGTGAACACTGAAGCTTTCTTT
abundance: .; j_gene: TRBJ1-4; d_gene: .; v_gene: TRBV28; CDR3aa: CASSLITPTNEKLFF; CDR3nt: TGTGCCAGCAGTTTAATAACGCCAACTAATGAAAAACTGTTTTTT
abundance: few; j_gene: TRBJ1-1; d_gene: TRBD1; v_gene: TRBV9; CDR3aa: CASSAGGTEAFF; CDR3nt: TGTGCCAGCAGCGCAGGGGGAACTGAAGCTTTCTTT
abundance: .; j_gene: TRBJ1-1; d_gene: .; v_gene: TRBV6-5; CDR3aa: CASTLRGNTEAFF; CDR3nt: TGTGCCAGCACCCTCAGGGGGAACACTGAAGCTTTCTTT